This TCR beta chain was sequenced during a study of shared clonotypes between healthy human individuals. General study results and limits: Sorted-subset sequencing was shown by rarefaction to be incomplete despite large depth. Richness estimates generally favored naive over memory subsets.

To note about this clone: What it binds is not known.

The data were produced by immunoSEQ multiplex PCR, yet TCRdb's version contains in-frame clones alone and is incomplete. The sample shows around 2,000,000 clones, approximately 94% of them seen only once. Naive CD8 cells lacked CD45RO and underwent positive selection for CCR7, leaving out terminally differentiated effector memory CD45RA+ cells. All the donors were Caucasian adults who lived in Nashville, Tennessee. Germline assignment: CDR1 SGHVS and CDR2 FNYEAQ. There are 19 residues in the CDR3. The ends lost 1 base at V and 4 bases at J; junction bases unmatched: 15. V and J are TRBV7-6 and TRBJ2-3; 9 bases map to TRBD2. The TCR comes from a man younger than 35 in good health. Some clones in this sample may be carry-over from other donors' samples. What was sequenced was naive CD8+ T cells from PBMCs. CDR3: CASSLGGPRVAGGPDTQYF. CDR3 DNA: TGTGCCAGCAGCTTAGGAGGCCCCCGCGTCGCGGGAGGGCCAGATACGCAGTATTTT.